These 17 T cell receptor beta chains came from one sample sequenced in a study of T cell responses to AZD1222 COVID-19 vaccine. Clones were sequenced by immunoSEQ multiplex PCR, and TCRdb holds only the in-frame ones, with some missing. In the table there are 120,000 or so clones, about 89% of which are singletons. The specimen comprised peripheral blood, sampled on day 0 of MenACWY control vaccination. Receptors were obtained from an adult in good health.

This chain joins TRBV4-1 and TRBJ2-2, with 9 bases matching TRBD1. Trimming removed 3 bases from V and 3 bases from J; junction bases left unmatched: 5. The CDR3 runs 16 residues. CDR1 and CDR2 (germline): MGHRA, YSYEKL. The CDR3 DNA reads TGCGCCAGCAGCCAGGGACAGGGCCGTGACACCGGGGAGCTGTTTTTT. Amino acid sequence: CASSQGQGRDTGELFF.

This chain uses TRBV10-2 with TRBJ1-2; D uncertain. With 3 bases removed from V and 7 bases from J, the gap between germline ends came to 15 bases. This CDR3 is built from 14 residues. In germline, CDR1 is WSHSY, CDR2 SAAADI. CDR3 DNA sequence: TGCGCCAGCAGTGATGGAATGGAGGCTGCTGGCTACACCTTC. As protein: CASSDGMEAAGYTF.

The CDR3 region has the DNA TGTGCCAGCAGCCAAGAGGGTACTAGCGGGAGGAAGGGTGAGCAGTTCTTC. Translation: CASSQEGTSGRKGEQFF. The chain employs TRBV3-1 (or the pseudogene TRBV3-2) and TRBJ2-1; 12 positions match TRBD2. Trimming took 0 bases from V and 9 from J; bases not matched to a gene: 9. CDR1 is LGHDT and CDR2 is YNNKEL in the germline V gene (reference sequence). The CDR3 has 17 residues.

The chain couples TRBV7-3 to TRBJ1-1, with D possibly being TRBD1 (6 bases). The germline V gene has CDR1 SGHTA and CDR2 FQGTGA. The CDR3 sequence is 15 residues long. With 0 bases removed from V and 1 base from J, the gap between germline ends came to 9 bases. The CDR3 DNA is TGTGCCAGCAGCTTAACTCCGGGGGCGAACACTGAAGCTTTCTTT. Protein sequence: CASSLTPGANTEAFF.

This chain links TRBV18 with TRBJ2-3, with D unclear. The V end was cut by 3 bases, the J end by 0 bases, with 10 bases between. The CDR3 is 15 amino acids. Per germline, CDR1 KGHSH and CDR2 LQKENI. In DNA form, the CDR3 reads TGTGCCAGCTCACCCAGCCTCACTAGCACAGATACGCAGTATTTT. This gives the protein CASSPSLTSTDTQYF.

This chain uses TRBV28 with TRBJ2-2, with D perhaps matching TRBD1 or TRBD2 (5 bases each). The CDR3 runs 15 residues. The germline V gene has CDR1 MDHEN and CDR2 SYDVKM. The V end lost 2 bases, the J end lost 4 bases, and 11 bases lay between the germline ends. CDR3 DNA: TGTGCCAGCAGTTTAGAGGGGCTGGGCACCGGGGAGCTGTTTTTT. Amino acids: CASSLEGLGTGELFF.

This clone was seen ten or more times. CDR3 residues: CASSLVPGSHPQFF. CDR3 nucleotides: TGTGCCAGCAGCTTAGTCCCAGGGTCCCACCCGCAGTTCTTC. The J gene is TRBJ2-1, the V gene TRBV7-8, with a tentative D call TRBD1 (5 bases). The germline CDR1 and CDR2 sequences are SGHVS and FQNEAQ. The V gene lost 1 base and the J gene lost 12 bases, with 16 bases spanning the gap. The CDR3 spans 14 residues.

The chain combines TRBV25-1 with TRBJ2-3; 12 bases align to TRBD1. The CDR3 loop spans 17 amino acids. Germline V gene lookup returns CDR1 MGHDK and CDR2 SYGVNS. The trim removed 1 base at V and 5 bases at J, leaving 7 bases unmatched. The CDR3 DNA sequence: TGTGCCAGCAGTGAATTACCGGGACAGGGGGCCGGAGATACGCAGTATTTT. It is translated as CASSELPGQGAGDTQYF.

The J gene is TRBJ2-7, the V gene TRBV11-1, with 9 bases matching TRBD2. The junction had 6 bases not matched to a gene; V was cut back by 0 bases and J by 6 bases. The V gene's germline CDR1 is SGHAT and CDR2 FQDESV (reference sequence). The CDR3 contains 15 residues. The CDR3: CASSLAGGLAGEQYF. The CDR3 nucleotides are TGTGCCAGCAGCTTAGCGGGGGGACTAGCCGGCGAGCAGTACTTC. Together with reference TRBV11-1 and TRBJ2-7, the CDR3 gives the full variable domain: EAEVAQSPRYKITEKSQAVAFWCDPISGHATLYWYRQILGQGPELLVQFQDESVVDDSQLPKDRFSAERLKGVDSTLKIQPAELGDSAMYLCASSLAGGLAGEQYFGPGTRLTVT.

The rearrangement joins TRBV6-5 to TRBJ1-4; D ambiguous. This CDR3 spans 13 amino acids. CDR1 and CDR2 from the germline V gene are MNHEY and SVGAGI. V shed 0 bases and J shed 5 bases, with 4 bases lying between them. As DNA, the CDR3 is TGTGCCAGCAGTTACTCTCTGAATGAAAAACTGTTTTTT. It codes for CASSYSLNEKLFF.

This clone was found a few times. The J gene is TRBJ1-2, the V gene TRBV7-2; D call uncertain. This CDR3 comprises 16 residues. Between the trimmed V and J ends, which lost 4 bases and 3 bases, there was a span of 18 bases. Per germline, CDR1 SGHTA and CDR2 FQGNSA. CDR3 protein: CASSSYYDGSHYGYTF. CDR3 sequence (DNA): TGTGCCAGCAGCTCTTACTATGATGGGAGTCACTATGGCTACACCTTC.

This clone was observed a few times. V gene TRBV7-2 combines with J gene TRBJ2-1; D gene uncertain. V lost 3 bases and J 0 bases, leaving 9 bases between the germline ends. The germline CDR1 and CDR2 sequences are SGHTA and FQGNSA. The length of the CDR3 is 15 residues. The CDR3 region is CASSFAGPSYNEQFF. The CDR3 nucleotides are TGTGCCAGCAGCTTCGCTGGGCCCTCCTACAATGAGCAGTTCTTC.

V is TRBV12-5 and J is TRBJ2-1; 8 positions match TRBD1. CDR1 and CDR2 from the germline V gene are LGHNT and FRNRAP. V lost 7 bases to trimming and J lost 7 bases; unmatched junction nucleotides: 6. The CDR3 length is 13 residues. CDR3 residues: CASARDRQNEQFF. The DNA of the CDR3 is TGTGCTAGTGCTCGGGACAGGCAAAATGAGCAGTTCTTC.

The chain links TRBV7-2 to TRBJ1-1; D ambiguous. The germline V gene encodes CDR1 SGHTA and CDR2 FQGNSA. This CDR3 region has 13 residues. Trimming cost V 4 bases and J 1 base, with 7 bases left between them. As DNA, the CDR3 is TGTGCCAGCAGCTCGGAGTCGAACACTGAAGCTTTCTTT. Amino acids: CASSSESNTEAFF.

The rearrangement joins TRBV30 to TRBJ2-3, with D tentatively TRBD1 or TRBD2 (5 bases each). The CDR3 has 14 amino acids. Germline CDR1 reads GTSNPN; CDR2 reads SVGIG (reference sequence). Deletions cut 0 bases from V and 1 base from J, with 8 bases between. CDR3 sequence (DNA): TGTGCCTGGAGTGTACGAGGGGGCACAGATACGCAGTATTTT. Residues: CAWSVRGGTDTQYF.

This clone was found a few times. This chain uses TRBV5-1 with TRBJ1-1; D is perhaps TRBD1 (6 bases). The CDR3 has 13 residues. Germline CDR1 SGHRS, CDR2 YFSETQ. Trimming removed 2 bases from V and 2 bases from J, with 7 bases in between. Written as DNA, the CDR3 is TGCGCCAGCAGCTTACAGGGAAACACTGAAGCTTTCTTT. Its translation: CASSLQGNTEAFF.

Only one count was recorded for this clone. The chain carries TRBV11-3 and TRBJ2-3; possibly TRBD1 for D (5 bases). The V end was cut by 2 bases, the J end by 5 bases, with 5 bases between. Germline V lookup: CDR1 SGHNT, CDR2 YENEEA. The length of the CDR3 is 12 residues. The CDR3, as DNA: TGTGCCAGCAGCTTACAGGGAGATACGCAGTATTTT. It encodes CASSLQGDTQYF.